The 14 T cell receptor beta chains reported below all come from one sample, sequenced in a study of cytomegalovirus exposure and HLA in healthy donors. PCR amplification relied on 60 Vbeta primers (plus 13 Jbeta primers). Only in-frame clones appear in the TCRdb table, and some are missing; sequencing was by immunoSEQ multiplex PCR. The table includes about 50,000 clones, over 70% detected once. Input material: PBMCs. These receptors originate from a young man in good health and CMV-seropositive.

This sequence joins TRBV11-2 and TRBJ2-3; 11 bases map to TRBD2. Trimming cost V 5 bases and J 2 bases; bases outside gene matches: 9. CDR3 length: 17 residues. From germline, CDR1 is SGHAT and CDR2 FQNNGV. The CDR3 coding sequence is TGTGCCAGCAGCGGCACGGGACTAGCGGAGAACACAGATACGCAGTATTTT. Translated: CASSGTGLAENTDTQYF. Variable domain in full (rest from reference TRBV11-2 and TRBJ2-3): EAGVAQSPRYKIIEKRQSVAFWCNPISGHATLYWYQQILGQGPKLLIQFQNNGVVDDSQLPKDRFSAERLKGVDSTLKIQPAKLEDSAVYLCASSGTGLAENTDTQYFGPGTRLTVL.

This clone has only one observation. The rearrangement uses TRBV30 and TRBJ2-2; D is ambiguous. The CDR3 runs to 13 residues. Germline lookup yields CDR1 GTSNPN and CDR2 SVGIG (reference sequence). The V end was cut by 1 base, the J end by 13 bases, with 16 bases between. CDR3 DNA: TGTGCCTGGAGTGGACTCCACAATTCGGCGCTGTTTTTT. Protein: CAWSGLHNSALFF.

The V call is TRBV11-2, the J call TRBJ2-2, with D perhaps TRBD1 (6 bases). The CDR3 has 20 amino acids. With 0 bases removed from V and 5 bases from J, the gap between germline ends came to 25 bases. CDR1 is SGHAT and CDR2 is FQNNGV in the germline V gene. The CDR3 region is CASSLDGWRTVGSFTGELFF. CDR3 sequence (DNA): TGTGCCAGCAGCTTAGATGGGTGGCGGACAGTTGGGTCTTTTACCGGGGAGCTGTTTTTT.

V and J are TRBV21-1 and TRBJ1-2; TRBD1, the table's D call, was not compared with the DNA. TRBV21-1 is described as a pseudogene. The CDR3 has 19 residues. The CDR3 DNA reads TGTGCCAGCAGCAAAGTCACCCCACTTGGACAGGGGGGGAACTATGGCTACACCTTC. Protein sequence: CASSKVTPLGQGGNYGYTF.

With regard to this clone: One end of the junction does not line up with germline, which may come from a read error. V is TRBV7-9 and J is TRBJ1-2; 10 positions match TRBD1. This CDR3 region has 17 residues. Germline CDR1 is SEHNR and CDR2 is FQNEAQ (reference sequence). CDR3 DNA: TGTTCCAGCAGCTTAGATGGCTCGGGACAGGGGATCTATGGCTACACCTTC. Translated: CSSSLDGSGQGIYGYTF.

The V gene is TRBV19, the J gene TRBJ1-1; D possibly corresponds to TRBD1 (5 bases). The germline V gene encodes CDR1 LNHDA and CDR2 SQIVND (reference sequence). The CDR3 loop spans 13 amino acids. The V and J ends lost 8 bases and 4 bases respectively, with 14 bases between them. CDR3 loop: CASSPPGGTEAFF. CDR3 nucleotides: TGTGCCAGTTCTCCCCCGGGGGGCACTGAAGCTTTCTTT.

The chain recombines TRBV11-2 with TRBJ2-7; 11 nucleotides agree with TRBD1. The junction had 8 bases not matched to a gene; V was cut back by 4 bases and J by 6 bases. From germline, CDR1 is SGHAT and CDR2 FQNNGV. The CDR3 consists of 15 residues. The CDR3 spells CASSSRTGGSLEQYF. The CDR3 coding sequence is TGTGCCAGCAGCTCTCGGACAGGGGGCTCTCTCGAGCAGTACTTC. Complete variable domain (other parts from reference TRBV11-2 and TRBJ2-7): EAGVAQSPRYKIIEKRQSVAFWCNPISGHATLYWYQQILGQGPKLLIQFQNNGVVDDSQLPKDRFSAERLKGVDSTLKIQPAKLEDSAVYLCASSSRTGGSLEQYFGPGTRLTVT.

To note about this clone: At one of its ends the junction is not consistent with the germline gene, which may arise from a read error. The V call is TRBV9, the J call TRBJ1-6; D is possibly TRBD1 (6 bases). The germline gives CDR1 SGDLS, CDR2 YYNGEE. This CDR3 spans 17 amino acids. Here the CDR3 DNA reads TGTGCCAGCAGCGTATCTAGGACAGTACGTAGGGATTCGCCCCTCCACTTT. It is translated as CASSVSRTVRRDSPLHF.

The rearrangement joins TRBV7-9 to TRBJ1-1, with D unclear. Germline CDR1 SEHNR, CDR2 FQNEAQ (reference sequence). The V and J ends lost 1 base and 1 base respectively, with 7 bases between them. CDR3 length equals 14 residues. This CDR3 is CASSLDPKNTEAFF. CDR3 coding DNA: TGTGCCAGCAGCTTAGACCCTAAGAACACTGAAGCTTTCTTT.

This clone was found a few times. The chain couples TRBV7-6 to TRBJ2-2, with D perhaps matching TRBD1 (6 bases). Germline assignment: CDR1 SGHVS and CDR2 FNYEAQ. The V end was cut by 0 bases, the J end by 1 base, with 9 bases between. This CDR3 has 16 amino acids. The CDR3 is CASSLASGVNTGELFF. The CDR3 nucleotides read TGTGCCAGCAGCTTAGCTTCAGGGGTGAACACCGGGGAGCTGTTTTTT.

The chain carries TRBV10-3 and TRBJ2-7; 9 bases align to TRBD2. This CDR3 is 17 amino acids long. The germline CDR1 and CDR2 sequences are ENHRY and SYGVKD. The junction had 16 bases not matched to a gene; V was cut back by 10 bases and J by 0 bases. CDR3 DNA: TGTGCCAGCGCCCCTACTAGCGGGTTATATAGCTCCTACGAGCAGTACTTC. Amino acid sequence: CASAPTSGLYSSYEQYF.

The V and J genes are TRBV6-1 and TRBJ2-5; maybe TRBD2 (6 bases). Germline V gives CDR1 MNHNS, CDR2 SASEGT. The CDR3 extends over 18 amino acids. Trimming took 0 bases from V and 0 from J, leaving 17 bases between them. The CDR3 loop is CASSEALRGSPYQETQYF. CDR3 sequence (DNA): TGTGCCAGCAGTGAAGCACTGCGGGGTTCCCCGTACCAAGAGACCCAGTACTTC.

This rearrangement joins TRBV27 to TRBJ1-5; D possibly corresponds to TRBD1 (6 bases). The CDR3 has 17 residues. V was cut by 5 bases and J by 0 bases, with 17 bases left in between. Germline-derived CDR1 and CDR2 are MNHEY and SMNVEV (reference sequence). Here the CDR3 DNA reads TGTGCCAGCAGTCCACCGGGACACATTTATAGCAATCAGCCCCAGCATTTT. It yields the protein CASSPPGHIYSNQPQHF.

The chain carries TRBV28 and TRBJ1-5; no reliable D call. CDR1 is MDHEN, CDR2 SYDVKM, per germline. The CDR3 is 17 residues long. The ends were cut back, 4 bases at V and 4 bases at J, with 20 bases in the middle. CDR3: CASSYGAGSRVNQPQHF. The CDR3 DNA follows: TGTGCCAGCAGTTACGGAGCGGGCTCCCGTGTTAATCAGCCCCAGCATTTT.